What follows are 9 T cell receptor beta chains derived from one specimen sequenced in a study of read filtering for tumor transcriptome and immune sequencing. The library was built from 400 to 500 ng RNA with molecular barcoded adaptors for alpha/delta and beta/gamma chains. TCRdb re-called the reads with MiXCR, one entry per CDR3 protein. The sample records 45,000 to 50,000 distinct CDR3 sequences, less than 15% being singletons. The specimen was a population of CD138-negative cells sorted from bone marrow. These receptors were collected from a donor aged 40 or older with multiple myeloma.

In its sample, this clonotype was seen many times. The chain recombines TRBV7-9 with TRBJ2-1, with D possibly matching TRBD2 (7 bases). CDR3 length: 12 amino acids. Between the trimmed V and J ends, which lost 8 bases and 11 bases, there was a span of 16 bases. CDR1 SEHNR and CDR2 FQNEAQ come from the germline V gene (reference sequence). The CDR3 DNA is TGTGCCAGCTCCGGGGGGCACCAGAAGCAGTTCTTC. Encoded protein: CASSGGHQKQFF.

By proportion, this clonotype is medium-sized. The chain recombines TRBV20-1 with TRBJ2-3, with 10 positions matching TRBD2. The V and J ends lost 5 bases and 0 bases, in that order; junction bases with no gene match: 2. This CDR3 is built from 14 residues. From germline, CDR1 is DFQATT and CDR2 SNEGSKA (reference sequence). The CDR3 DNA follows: TGCAGTGCTTCTAGCGGGGGAAGCACAGATACGCAGTATTTT. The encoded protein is CSASSGGSTDTQYF.

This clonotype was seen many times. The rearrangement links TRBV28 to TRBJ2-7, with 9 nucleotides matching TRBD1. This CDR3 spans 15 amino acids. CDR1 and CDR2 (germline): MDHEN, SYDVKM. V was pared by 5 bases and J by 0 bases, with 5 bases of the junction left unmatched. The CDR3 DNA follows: TGTGCCAGCAGTGCCGGGACAGGGTACTCCTACGAGCAGTACTTC. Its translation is CASSAGTGYSYEQYF. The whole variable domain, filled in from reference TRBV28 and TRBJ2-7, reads DVKVTQSSRYLVKRTGEKVFLECVQDMDHENMFWYRQDPGLGLRLIYFSYDVKMKEKGDIPEGYSVSREKKERFSLILESASTNQTSMYLCASSAGTGYSYEQYFGPGTRLTVT.

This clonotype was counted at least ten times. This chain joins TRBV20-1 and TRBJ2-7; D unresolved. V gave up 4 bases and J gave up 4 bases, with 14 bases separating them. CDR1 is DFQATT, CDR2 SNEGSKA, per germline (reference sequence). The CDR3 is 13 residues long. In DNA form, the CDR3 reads TGCAGTGCTACGATGGCGAGTAGGTACGAGCAGTACTTC. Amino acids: CSATMASRYEQYF.

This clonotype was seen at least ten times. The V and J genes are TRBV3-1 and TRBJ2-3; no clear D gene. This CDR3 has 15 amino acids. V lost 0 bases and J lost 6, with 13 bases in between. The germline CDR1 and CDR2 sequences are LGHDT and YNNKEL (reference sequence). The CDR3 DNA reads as TGTGCCAGCAGCCAAGATCTGGATTGGCCGGATACGCAGTATTTT. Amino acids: CASSQDLDWPDTQYF.

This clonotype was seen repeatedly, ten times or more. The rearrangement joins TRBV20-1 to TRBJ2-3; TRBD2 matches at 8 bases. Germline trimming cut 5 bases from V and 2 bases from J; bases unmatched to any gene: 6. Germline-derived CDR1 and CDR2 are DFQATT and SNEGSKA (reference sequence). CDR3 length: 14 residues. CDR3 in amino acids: CSALSGTITDTQYF. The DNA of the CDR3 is TGCAGTGCTCTTAGCGGGACCATCACAGATACGCAGTATTTT.

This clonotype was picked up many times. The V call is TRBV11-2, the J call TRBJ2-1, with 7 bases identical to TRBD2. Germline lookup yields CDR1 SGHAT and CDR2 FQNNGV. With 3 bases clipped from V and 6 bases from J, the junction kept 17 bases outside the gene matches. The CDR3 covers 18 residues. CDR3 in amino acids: CASSFRFGAGAAANEQFF. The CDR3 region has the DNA TGTGCCAGCAGCTTTAGGTTTGGGGCGGGAGCGGCCGCCAATGAGCAGTTCTTC.

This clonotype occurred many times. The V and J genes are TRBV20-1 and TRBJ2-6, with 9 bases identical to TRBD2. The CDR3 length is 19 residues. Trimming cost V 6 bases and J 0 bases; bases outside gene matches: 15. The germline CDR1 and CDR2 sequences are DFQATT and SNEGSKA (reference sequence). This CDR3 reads CSALGVAGANYSGANVLTF. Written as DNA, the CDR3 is TGCAGTGCCCTGGGGGTAGCGGGGGCCAACTACTCTGGGGCCAACGTCCTGACTTTC.

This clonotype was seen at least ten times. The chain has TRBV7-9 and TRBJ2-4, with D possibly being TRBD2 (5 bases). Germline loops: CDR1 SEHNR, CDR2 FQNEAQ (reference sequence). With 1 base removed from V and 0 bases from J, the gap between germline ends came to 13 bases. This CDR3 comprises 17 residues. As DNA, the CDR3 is TGTGCCAGCAGCTTAGAGCAGGCTGCGGGAGCCAAAAACATTCAGTACTTC. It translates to CASSLEQAAGAKNIQYF.